This T cell receptor (beta chain) comes out of a study of T cell clonality in common variable immunodeficiency. Whole-study findings and limits: In common variable immunodeficiency, TCR beta chains reportedly carried fewer deletions and N-nucleotide insertions.

This clone occurred a few times. The antigen remains unidentified. The read ends 3 residues shy of where the CDR3 ends; the end is completed using the germline J gene. The protocol was immunoSEQ multiplex PCR, while the TCRdb copy is restricted to in-frame clones and leaves out a portion. The specimen has 20,000 to 30,000 clones, none found just once. The CDR3 has 14 amino acids. Germline CDR1 SNHLY, CDR2 FYNNEI. V was clipped by 7 bases and J by 10 bases; unmatched bases: 7. The receptor's source is a human donor with common variable immunodeficiency. Sequencing used peripheral blood mononuclear cells. The rearrangement joins TRBV2 to TRBJ1-6, with TRBD1 matching over 10 bases. This CDR3 is CASTMTGGKSPLHF. Incomplete CDR3 DNA: TGTGCCAGCACCATGACAGGGGGCAAGTCACCC. Variable domain in full (rest from reference TRBV2 and TRBJ1-6): EPEVTQTPSHQVTQMGQEVILRCVPISNHLYFYWYRQILGQKVEFLVSFYNNEISEKSEIFDDQFSVERPDGSNFTLKIRSTKLEDSAMYFCASTMTGGKSPLHFGNGTRLTVT.